Each of the 9 T cell receptor beta chains below was sequenced from the same sample in a study of T cells after yellow fever vaccination. TCRdb processed the 5' RACE reads anew with MiXCR; each CDR3 protein has one entry. Of nearly 550,000 distinct CDR3 sequences listed, about 19% are singletons. Sequenced here: PBMCs, sampled 15 days after the yellow fever booster vaccination. These receptor sequences come from a man under 40 who received the YFV17D yellow fever vaccine.

The J gene is TRBJ2-1, the V gene TRBV6-2 or TRBV6-3; D possibly corresponds to TRBD2 (6 bases). Per the germline V gene, CDR1 is MNHEY and CDR2 is SVGEGT. Trimming cost V 0 bases and J 13 bases, with 13 bases left between them. This CDR3 region has 13 residues. The CDR3 protein is CASSYSAGRNQFF. The CDR3 DNA sequence: TGTGCCAGCAGTTACTCGGCGGGACGGAACCAGTTCTTC.

In its sample, this clonotype was seen a few times. The gene calls are TRBV6-1 and TRBJ1-2; D ambiguous. The CDR3 is 14 residues long. V lost 6 bases and J 3 bases, leaving 14 bases between the germline ends. Germline V lookup: CDR1 MNHNS, CDR2 SASEGT. For the CDR3, the DNA is TGTGCCAGCAGATTTTGGTCAGGTGACTATGGCTACACCTTC. This translates into CASRFWSGDYGYTF.

This chain uses TRBV12-3 or TRBV12-4 with TRBJ1-2; D gene unclear. There are 14 residues in the CDR3. With 5 bases removed from V and 4 bases from J, the gap between germline ends came to 14 bases. The chain's CDR3 is CASSARAWGYGYTF. The CDR3 DNA follows: TGTGCCAGCAGTGCCCGTGCCTGGGGCTATGGCTACACCTTC.

This clonotype has only a few counts. The gene calls are TRBV11-3 and TRBJ2-1; TRBD2 agrees at 14 bases. CDR1 and CDR2 (germline): SGHNT, YENEEA. This CDR3 is 15 amino acids long. The V segment lost 5 bases and the J segment 9 bases; nucleotides outside the gene matches: 6. The CDR3 loop reads CASSQGLAGGGEQFF. In nucleotides, the CDR3 is TGTGCCAGCAGCCAAGGACTAGCGGGAGGAGGTGAGCAGTTCTTC.

This sequence joins TRBV29-1 and TRBJ2-2; no definite D call. The V and J ends lost 4 bases and 2 bases respectively, with 8 bases between them. The germline V gene has CDR1 SQVTM and CDR2 ANQGSEA. The CDR3 spans 13 residues. The CDR3: CSVGETNTGELFF. CDR3 DNA: TGCAGCGTTGGAGAAACCAACACCGGGGAGCTGTTTTTT.

This clonotype came up many times. The chain carries TRBV4-3 and TRBJ2-3; 7 positions match TRBD2. CDR3 length: 16 residues. Germline CDR1 LGHNA, CDR2 YSLEER. Trimming cost V 1 base and J 3 bases; bases outside gene matches: 7. This CDR3 is CASSQAGGRGTDTQYF. For the CDR3, the DNA is TGCGCCAGCAGCCAAGCGGGCGGGAGAGGGACAGATACGCAGTATTTT.

The table lists this clonotype with many counts. The rearrangement uses TRBV20-1 and TRBJ2-1; D is unclear. The V gene lost 5 bases and the J gene lost 9 bases, with 11 bases spanning the gap. Germline CDR1 DFQATT, CDR2 SNEGSKA (reference sequence). The CDR3 is 11 amino acids. CDR3 coding DNA: TGCAGTGCTCGACCACTGAGTGAGCAGTTCTTC. Protein product: CSARPLSEQFF.

This clonotype was seen a few times. The chain combines TRBV12-3 or TRBV12-4 with TRBJ1-5; the D is unclear. Trimming shortened V by 5 bases and J by 1 base, and 6 bases separated the two germline ends. The CDR3 is 13 residues long. The CDR3 region is CASSKGSNQPQHF. CDR3 in DNA: TGTGCCAGCAGTAAAGGGAGCAATCAGCCCCAGCATTTT.

The chain recombines TRBV27 with TRBJ2-7; D unresolved. This CDR3 comprises 13 residues. Germline V gene lookup returns CDR1 MNHEY and CDR2 SMNVEV (reference sequence). V was cut by 2 bases and J by 3 bases, with 8 bases left in between. This CDR3 is CASSLSVYYEQYF. As DNA, the CDR3 is TGTGCCAGCAGTTTAAGCGTTTACTACGAGCAGTACTTC.